These 27 T cell receptor beta chains share one sample of origin, sequenced in a study of PD-1 blockade in classical Hodgkin lymphoma. TCRdb's table, derived via immunoSEQ multiplex PCR, lists solely in-frame clones and lacks some. The data hold tens of thousands of clones, with around nine tenths observed a single time. Noted time point: cycle 4 day 1 (C4D1), after 6 weeks of nivolumab. Every patient experienced relapse after autologous stem cell transplantation, and brentuximab vedotin exposure varied. This specimen consisted of peripheral blood mononuclear cells (PBMCs), obtained before the fourth cycle of nivolumab. Receptor source: a human donor with classical Hodgkin lymphoma.

The gene calls are TRBV9 and TRBJ1-1, with D unclear. Germline loops: CDR1 SGDLS, CDR2 YYNGEE. The CDR3 length is 13 residues. The ends were cut back, 4 bases at V and 7 bases at J, with 14 bases in the middle. CDR3 loop: CASSPTSPGEAFF. DNA of the CDR3: TGTGCCAGCAGCCCGACCTCCCCCGGTGAAGCTTTCTTT.

V gene TRBV4-1 combines with J gene TRBJ2-7; the match to TRBD1 covers 7 bases. The length of the CDR3 is 13 residues. CDR1 is MGHRA and CDR2 is YSYEKL in the germline V gene. V was pared by 6 bases and J by 3 bases, with 5 bases of the junction left unmatched. The CDR3 nucleotides read TGCGCCAGCAGGGGGGACAGCGTCTACGAGCAGTACTTC. This encodes CASRGDSVYEQYF.

The rearrangement uses TRBV6-5 and TRBJ1-2; the D gene is possibly TRBD1 (5 bases). Germline CDR1 is MNHEY and CDR2 is SVGAGI. The CDR3 has 15 residues. The ends were cut back, 2 bases at V and 6 bases at J, with 16 bases in the middle. The CDR3 is CASSYRPPREDGYTF. CDR3 in DNA: TGTGCCAGCAGTTACAGGCCCCCCAGGGAGGATGGCTACACCTTC.

The chain is built from TRBV28 and TRBJ2-1; a weak D match, TRBD2 (7 bases). This CDR3 contains 14 residues. V lost 10 bases and J 4 bases, leaving 17 bases between the germline ends. CDR1 is MDHEN, CDR2 SYDVKM, per germline. The DNA of the CDR3 is TGTGCCAATCCAAAGGGGGGGAAATACAATGAGCAGTTCTTC. It specifies CANPKGGKYNEQFF.

The V call is TRBV5-1, the J call TRBJ1-4, with D unresolved. This CDR3 is 14 amino acids long. V shed 4 bases and J shed 8 bases, with 15 bases lying between them. CDR1 SGHRS and CDR2 YFSETQ come from the germline V gene. The CDR3: CASSMNGEEEKLFF. The DNA for the CDR3 is TGCGCCAGCAGCATGAATGGCGAAGAGGAAAAACTGTTTTTT.

The genes are TRBV28 and TRBJ2-4; 8 bases fit TRBD1. Germline values: CDR1 MDHEN, CDR2 SYDVKM. The CDR3 has 16 amino acids. V shed 4 bases and J 7 bases; nucleotides not matched to a gene: 12. CDR3 region: CASSSLGQGQLNIQYF. The CDR3 DNA reads as TGTGCCAGCAGTTCCCTTGGACAGGGACAATTGAACATTCAGTACTTC.

This clone has a single count. J is TRBJ2-3 and V is TRBV5-1; TRBD2 might be the D (7 bases). Germline loops: CDR1 SGHRS, CDR2 YFSETQ. Trimming shortened V by 0 bases and J by 3 bases, and 11 bases separated the two germline ends. The CDR3 extends over 15 amino acids. CDR3: CASSLAGGRTDTQYF. CDR3 DNA sequence: TGCGCCAGCAGCTTGGCCGGGGGGCGAACAGATACGCAGTATTTT.

This chain links TRBV7-9 with TRBJ2-7; possibly TRBD1 for D (6 bases). V lost 5 bases and J 3 bases, leaving 11 bases between the germline ends. Germline V gene data show CDR1 as SEHNR and CDR2 as FQNEAQ (reference sequence). The CDR3 totals 13 residues. The CDR3 sequence is CASSDARGYEQYF. CDR3 in DNA: TGTGCCAGCAGCGACGCCAGGGGCTACGAGCAGTACTTC.

This clone was counted between two and nine times. The chain couples TRBV7-9 to TRBJ1-1; D is unresolved. Germline loops: CDR1 SEHNR, CDR2 FQNEAQ (reference sequence). Trimming cost V 5 bases and J 1 base, with 11 bases left between them. The CDR3 has 14 amino acids. The CDR3 here is CASSPRLWNTEAFF. Written as DNA, the CDR3 is TGTGCCAGCAGCCCACGTTTGTGGAACACTGAAGCTTTCTTT.

The rearrangement joins TRBV11-3 to TRBJ2-3; TRBD1 matches 11 bases. V shed 3 bases and J 4 bases; nucleotides not matched to a gene: 6. Germline assignment: CDR1 SGHNT and CDR2 YENEEA. CDR3 size: 16 residues. The CDR3 spells CASSLGQGVVADTQYF. CDR3 DNA sequence: TGTGCCAGCAGCTTGGGACAGGGGGTTGTAGCAGATACGCAGTATTTT.

The chain couples TRBV6-1 to TRBJ2-3, with D possibly TRBD1 on 6 matching bases. Trimming took 3 bases from V and 4 from J, leaving 17 bases between them. Germline loops: CDR1 MNHNS, CDR2 SASEGT. This CDR3 is built from 16 residues. CDR3 region: CASSDFLRQESDTQYF. In DNA form, the CDR3 reads TGTGCCAGCAGTGATTTCCTGAGACAGGAGTCAGATACGCAGTATTTT.

V is TRBV6-6 and J is TRBJ2-7; D possibly corresponds to TRBD1 (7 bases). V was pared by 7 bases and J by 6 bases, with 19 bases between. There are 14 residues in the CDR3. CDR1 is MNHNY, CDR2 SVGAGI, per germline (reference sequence). The CDR3 loop is CASTQGGVGLEQYF. CDR3 DNA sequence: TGTGCCAGCACCCAGGGGGGCGTCGGACTCGAGCAGTACTTC.

This sequence joins TRBV5-5 and TRBJ1-1, with TRBD1 matching over 7 bases. V shed 3 bases and J 1 base; nucleotides not matched to a gene: 6. Germline V gene data show CDR1 as SGHKS and CDR2 as YYEKEE (reference sequence). This CDR3 is 15 amino acids long. The CDR3 DNA is TGTGCCAGCAGCTCACCGGGACAGCAGAACACTGAAGCTTTCTTT. Its protein product is CASSSPGQQNTEAFF.

The chain uses TRBV6-5 and TRBJ2-3; 8 bases line up with TRBD2. This CDR3 is 16 amino acids long. Trimming took 2 bases from V and 3 from J; bases not matched to a gene: 7. CDR1 is MNHEY and CDR2 is SVGAGI in the germline V gene. DNA of the CDR3: TGTGCCAGCAGTTACACTTTCGGGGGGGCAACAGATACGCAGTATTTT. This translates into CASSYTFGGATDTQYF.

V is TRBV5-1 and J is TRBJ2-3, with TRBD2 matching 10 bases. This CDR3 region has 15 residues. Germline loops: CDR1 SGHRS, CDR2 YFSETQ. V trimming: 7 bases; J trimming: 2 bases; junction bases outside the gene matches: 7. The CDR3 here is CASRTSGLSTDTQYF. CDR3 DNA sequence: TGCGCCAGCCGGACTAGCGGTCTCTCCACAGATACGCAGTATTTT.

The chain has TRBV18 and TRBJ2-1; D is undetermined. The CDR3 contains 13 residues. CDR1 KGHSH and CDR2 LQKENI come from the germline V gene. Between the trimmed V and J ends, which lost 0 bases and 6 bases, there was a span of 6 bases. The CDR3 nucleotides are TGTGCCAGCTCACCACCGAGCAGCAATGAGCAGTTCTTC. It is translated as CASSPPSSNEQFF.

The rearrangement joins TRBV7-8 to TRBJ2-2, with D maybe TRBD2 (6 bases). The germline V and J ends were trimmed by 6 bases and 6 bases, with 32 bases remaining between them. CDR1 is SGHVS and CDR2 is FQNEAQ in the germline V gene. The CDR3 covers 20 residues. CDR3 sequence: CASSRLPPGTAHLAAGELFF. The CDR3 region has the DNA TGTGCCAGCAGTCGTTTGCCCCCTGGGACTGCCCACCTCGCGGCCGGGGAGCTGTTTTTT.

The rearrangement uses TRBV5-1 and TRBJ2-1, with TRBD2 identical over 15 bases. After removal of 0 bases from V and 7 bases from J, the junction contained 5 bases not matched to a gene. This CDR3 spans 17 amino acids. Germline CDR1 reads SGHRS; CDR2 reads YFSETQ. Here the CDR3 reads CASSLGTSGGAVNEQFF. The DNA of the CDR3 is TGCGCCAGCAGCTTGGGGACTAGCGGGGGGGCCGTAAATGAGCAGTTCTTC. The full variable domain, its missing parts supplied by reference TRBV5-1 and TRBJ2-1, is KAGVTQTPRYLIKTRGQQVTLSCSPISGHRSVSWYQQTPGQGLQFLFEYFSETQRNKGNFPGRFSGRQFSNSRSEMNVSTLELGDSALYLCASSLGTSGGAVNEQFFGPGTRLTVL.

V gene TRBV5-6 combines with J gene TRBJ1-5; D not resolved. This CDR3 is built from 15 residues. CDR1 SGHDT and CDR2 YYEEEE come from the germline V gene. The V gene lost 4 bases and the J gene lost 1 base, with 12 bases spanning the gap. CDR3 nucleotides: TGTGCCAGCAGCGGAATGTTTGGCAGCAATCAGCCCCAGCATTTT. Residues: CASSGMFGSNQPQHF.

V gene TRBV5-1 combines with J gene TRBJ2-2; the D gene could be TRBD1 or TRBD2 (5 bases each). Trimming shortened V by 4 bases and J by 4 bases, and 11 bases separated the two germline ends. The length of the CDR3 is 14 residues. Germline V CDR1 and CDR2: SGHRS, YFSETQ. The chain's CDR3 is CASSVGTSTGELFF. CDR3 DNA sequence: TGCGCCAGCAGCGTAGGGACGAGCACCGGGGAGCTGTTTTTT.

CDR3 sequence (DNA): TGTGCCAGTAGGCGACAGGACCTCTACACCTTC. This translates into CASRRQDLYTF. V usage is TRBV19 and J usage is TRBJ1-2; tentative D call: TRBD1 (6 bases). V lost 6 bases, J lost 10 bases, and 12 bases lay in between. Germline V lookup: CDR1 LNHDA, CDR2 SQIVND (reference sequence). The CDR3 loop spans 11 amino acids.

The chain couples TRBV5-1 to TRBJ2-3; D is possibly TRBD1 (5 bases). V lost 9 bases, J lost 0 bases, and 14 bases lay in between. Germline CDR1 is SGHRS and CDR2 is YFSETQ. CDR3 length: 14 amino acids. For the CDR3, the DNA is TGCGCCACAAGACAGCTTTTCAGCACAGATACGCAGTATTTT. Translated, it gives CATRQLFSTDTQYF.

The genes are TRBV5-1 and TRBJ2-3; no reliable D call. CDR1 is SGHRS and CDR2 is YFSETQ in the germline V gene. Trimming pared 0 bases from V and 3 bases from J, leaving 5 bases between. There are 13 residues in the CDR3. CDR3 sequence (DNA): TGCGCCAGCAGCTTGGGGAAGACAGATACGCAGTATTTT. As protein: CASSLGKTDTQYF. The full variable domain, completed using reference TRBV5-1 and TRBJ2-3, is KAGVTQTPRYLIKTRGQQVTLSCSPISGHRSVSWYQQTPGQGLQFLFEYFSETQRNKGNFPGRFSGRQFSNSRSEMNVSTLELGDSALYLCASSLGKTDTQYFGPGTRLTVL.

This chain connects TRBV7-9 to TRBJ2-5, with D tentatively TRBD1 (7 bases). The length of the CDR3 is 15 residues. Trimming left V 1 base short and J 4 bases short, with 13 bases between. Germline CDR1 SEHNR, CDR2 FQNEAQ (reference sequence). The CDR3 reads CASSLGGDSLETQYF. DNA for the CDR3: TGTGCCAGCAGCTTAGGCGGGGACAGCTTAGAGACCCAGTACTTC.

This chain connects TRBV7-9 to TRBJ1-6; D is ambiguous. Per germline, CDR1 SEHNR and CDR2 FQNEAQ (reference sequence). V was pared by 1 base and J by 10 bases, with 11 bases between. The CDR3 length is 14 residues. CDR3 nucleotides: TGTGCCAGCAGCTTAGAGGCCCTGATGTCACCCCTCCACTTT. Its translation is CASSLEALMSPLHF. The variable domain in full, completed from reference TRBV7-9 and TRBJ1-6, reads DTGVSQNPRHKITKRGQNVTFRCDPISEHNRLYWYRQTLGQGPEFLTYFQNEAQLEKSRLLSDRFSAERPKGSFSTLEIQRTEQGDSAMYLCASSLEALMSPLHFGNGTRLTVT.

The chain has TRBV7-2 and TRBJ2-1, with D tentatively TRBD1 (5 bases). CDR1 and CDR2 from the germline V gene are SGHTA and FQGNSA. The V end lost 1 base, the J end lost 5 bases, and 9 bases lay between the germline ends. This CDR3 is 14 amino acids long. For the CDR3, the DNA is TGTGCCAGCAGCTTAGGGAAAGGGGACAATGAGCAGTTCTTC. Amino acids: CASSLGKGDNEQFF.

The rearrangement uses TRBV5-5 and TRBJ2-1; 11 bases map to TRBD2. V shed 3 bases, J shed 6 bases, and the junction held 17 bases outside the gene matches. CDR3 length: 19 residues. Germline V gives CDR1 SGHKS, CDR2 YYEKEE (reference sequence). This CDR3 reads CASSSGLAAFPEGLNEQFF. The CDR3 region has the DNA TGTGCCAGCAGCTCGGGACTAGCGGCCTTTCCCGAGGGCCTCAATGAGCAGTTCTTC. The full variable domain, rest sourced from reference TRBV5-5 and TRBJ2-1, is DAGVTQSPTHLIKTRGQQVTLRCSPISGHKSVSWYQQVLGQGPQFIFQYYEKEERGRGNFPDRFSARQFPNYSSELNVNALLLGDSALYLCASSSGLAAFPEGLNEQFFGPGTRLTVL.